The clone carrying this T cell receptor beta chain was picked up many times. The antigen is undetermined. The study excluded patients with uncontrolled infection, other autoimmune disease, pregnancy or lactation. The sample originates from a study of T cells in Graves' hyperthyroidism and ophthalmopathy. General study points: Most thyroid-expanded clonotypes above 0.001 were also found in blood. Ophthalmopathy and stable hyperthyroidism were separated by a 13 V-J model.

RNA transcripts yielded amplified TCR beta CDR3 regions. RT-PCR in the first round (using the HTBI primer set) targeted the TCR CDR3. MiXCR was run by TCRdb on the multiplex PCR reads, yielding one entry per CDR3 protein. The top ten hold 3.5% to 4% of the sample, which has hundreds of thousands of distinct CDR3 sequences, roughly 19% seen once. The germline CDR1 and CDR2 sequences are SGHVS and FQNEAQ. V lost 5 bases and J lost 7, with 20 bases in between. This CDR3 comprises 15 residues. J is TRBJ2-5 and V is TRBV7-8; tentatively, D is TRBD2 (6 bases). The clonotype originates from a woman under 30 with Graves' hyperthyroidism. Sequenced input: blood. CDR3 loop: CASSADRGNKGTQYF. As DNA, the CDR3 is TGTGCCAGCAGCGCCGACCGGGGGAACAAGGGGACCCAGTACTTC.